These 21 T cell receptor beta chains came from one sample sequenced in a study of regulatory T cells in long-lasting Graves disease. Described time point: newly diagnosed GD, antithyroid drugs for less than 3 months. The TCR library was made from RNA that had been extracted from PBMCs in TRIzol. Through Arm-PCR of CDR3 regions and iRepertoire HTBI primers, TCR beta libraries were built. TCRdb fed the multiplex PCR reads into MiXCR, producing one record per CDR3 protein. The table has approximately 300,000 distinct CDR3 sequences, 15% to 20% seen once. The sequenced sample was peripheral blood mononuclear cells (PBMCs), obtained at new diagnosis, from a patient treated with antithyroid drugs. These receptors originate from a female donor with Graves disease.

Many counts were recorded for this clonotype. V is TRBV12-3 or TRBV12-4 and J is TRBJ1-6; tentative D call: TRBD1 (6 bases). Trimming stripped 5 bases from V and 7 bases from J, with 18 bases between. This CDR3 has 16 amino acids. The CDR3 is CASSNQQGSGNSPLHF. The CDR3 DNA reads TGTGCCAGCAGTAACCAACAGGGTTCTGGGAATTCACCCCTCCACTTT.

The V gene is TRBV6-1, the J gene TRBJ2-3; TRBD2 is a possible D gene (6 bases). The germline CDR1 and CDR2 sequences are MNHNS and SASEGT. The V and J ends lost 8 bases and 8 bases respectively, with 20 bases between them. CDR3 length equals 14 residues. CDR3 coding DNA: TGTGCCAGCGGGGGGACTGCGACTGCTAGTACGCAGTATTTT. It specifies CASGGTATASTQYF.

The V gene is TRBV4-2, the J gene TRBJ2-4, with unresolved D. The CDR3 has 12 amino acids. V dropped 2 bases and J dropped 5 bases, with 4 bases sitting between them. Germline V CDR1 and CDR2: LGHNA, YNFKEQ. This CDR3 is CASSQWENIQYF. The CDR3 DNA reads as TGTGCCAGCAGCCAATGGGAAAACATTCAGTACTTC.

The V and J genes are TRBV28 and TRBJ1-1; perhaps TRBD1 as D (5 bases). Germline V gene sequence: CDR1 MDHEN, CDR2 SYDVKM. The CDR3 is 15 residues long. V dropped 5 bases and J dropped 5 bases, with 18 bases sitting between them. For the CDR3, the DNA is TGTGCCAGCAGTGCAAACACCGGGGGGGTTACTGAAGCTTTCTTT. This encodes CASSANTGGVTEAFF.

At least ten counts were recorded for this clonotype. The rearrangement uses TRBV12-3 or TRBV12-4 and TRBJ2-7; the match to TRBD1 covers 8 bases. The CDR3 extends over 14 amino acids. Trimming at V came to 5 bases and at J to 5 bases, leaving 8 bases not matched to a gene. The CDR3 coding sequence is TGTGCCAGCAGTAACCGGGACAGGCGAAACGAGCAGTACTTC. It is translated as CASSNRDRRNEQYF.

The chain recombines TRBV7-9 with TRBJ2-7; TRBD2 is a possible D gene (5 bases). Germline CDR1 SEHNR, CDR2 FQNEAQ (reference sequence). The V gene lost 7 bases and the J gene lost 2 bases, with 15 bases spanning the gap. This CDR3 has 14 amino acids. In nucleotides, the CDR3 is TGTGCCAGCAACGGGGTGCCGAAAACCTACGAGCAGTACTTC. As protein: CASNGVPKTYEQYF.

This clonotype has a count of ten or more. J is TRBJ2-2 and V is TRBV11-2; 8 bases map to TRBD1. Germline loops: CDR1 SGHAT, CDR2 FQNNGV. The CDR3 is 16 amino acids. The V segment lost 0 bases and the J segment 7 bases; nucleotides outside the gene matches: 7. The CDR3 region is CASSLDRQGWIGELFF. CDR3 bases: TGTGCCAGCAGCTTAGATCGACAGGGGTGGATCGGGGAGCTGTTTTTT.

The table lists this clonotype with many counts. The gene calls are TRBV18 and TRBJ2-3; D is possibly TRBD2 (5 bases). The CDR3 covers 14 residues. In germline, CDR1 is KGHSH, CDR2 LQKENI. Trimming took off 0 bases at V and 6 bases at J, with 10 bases between the two ends. In DNA form, the CDR3 reads TGTGCCAGCTCACCACCGGGAGCGGCGGATACGCAGTATTTT. Translated, it gives CASSPPGAADTQYF.

This clonotype was counted many times. V gene TRBV27 combines with J gene TRBJ1-1; 11 bases are a match to TRBD1. The CDR3 contains 12 residues. CDR1 and CDR2 from the germline V gene are MNHEY and SMNVEV (reference sequence). With 8 bases clipped from V and 11 bases from J, the junction kept 7 bases outside the gene matches. CDR3 in DNA: TGTGCCAGCTGCGGACAGGGGGCTTTGGCTTTCTTT. It translates to CASCGQGALAFF.

The gene calls are TRBV19 and TRBJ2-3; D is undetermined. This CDR3 has 13 residues. From germline, CDR1 is LNHDA and CDR2 SQIVND (reference sequence). The V and J ends lost 0 bases and 3 bases respectively, with 4 bases between them. The CDR3 bases are TGTGCCAGTAGTATAGATCGTACAGATACGCAGTATTTT. Its translation is CASSIDRTDTQYF.

A remark on this clonotype: With a much larger clone just one base away, this may be a read error. This chain joins TRBV20-1 and TRBJ1-2, with D hard to call. V was clipped by 3 bases and J by 4 bases, with 12 bases between them. Looked up from germline, CDR1 is DFQATT and CDR2 is SNEGSKA (reference sequence). The CDR3 runs to 13 residues. The CDR3: CSARTLLGYGYTF. CDR3 nucleotide sequence: TGCAGTGCTAGGACGCTTTTGGGCTATGGCTACACCTTC.

This clonotype has a count of ten or more. This chain links TRBV14 with TRBJ2-3, with 8 bases matching TRBD2. J was trimmed by 2 bases and V by 0 bases; bases with no gene match: 13. The CDR3 extends over 19 amino acids. CDR1 and CDR2 from the germline V gene are SGHDN and FVKESK. DNA for the CDR3: TGTGCCAGCAGCCAAGATTTGAGCCCCCCTAGCGGGCCCACAGATACGCAGTATTTT. Its protein is CASSQDLSPPSGPTDTQYF.

This chain joins TRBV27 and TRBJ1-2; weak D call: TRBD1 (5 bases). This CDR3 region has 13 residues. Per germline, CDR1 MNHEY and CDR2 SMNVEV (reference sequence). Trimming shortened V by 6 bases and J by 3 bases, and 11 bases separated the two germline ends. The CDR3 sequence: CASRGDFDYGYTF. Written as DNA, the CDR3 is TGTGCCAGCAGGGGGGATTTCGACTATGGCTACACCTTC.

V is TRBV7-9 and J is TRBJ2-7; either TRBD1 or TRBD2 may fit D (5 bases each). Germline CDR1 and CDR2: SEHNR and FQNEAQ (reference sequence). V was shortened by 5 bases and J by 3 bases, with 17 bases between the two germline ends. The CDR3 contains 15 residues. The DNA of the CDR3 is TGTGCCAGCAGCCGTTCCGGGACCCAGAACTACGAGCAGTACTTC. The encoded protein is CASSRSGTQNYEQYF.

This clonotype showed up many times. One junction end does not reproduce the germline sequence, and a read error may be involved. This chain connects TRBV5-1 to TRBJ1-1; D unclear. The CDR3 is made up of 15 amino acids. Germline-derived CDR1 and CDR2 are SGHRS and YFSETQ. In DNA, the CDR3 is TGTGCCAGCAGCCATGAGGGTGAGGCTTTATCTGAAGCTTTCTTT. Translation: CASSHEGEALSEAFF.

The table lists this clonotype with many counts. The V gene is TRBV11-3, the J gene TRBJ2-3; D not resolved. The CDR3 is 11 residues long. Germline values: CDR1 SGHNT, CDR2 YENEEA. V gave up 6 bases and J gave up 3 bases, with 4 bases separating them. The CDR3 DNA follows: TGTGCCAGCAGGTATACAGATACGCAGTATTTT. It is translated as CASRYTDTQYF.

V gene TRBV5-1 combines with J gene TRBJ2-7; D possibly corresponds to TRBD1 (5 bases). CDR3 length: 13 residues. Germline V gene lookup returns CDR1 SGHRS and CDR2 YFSETQ. The germline V and J ends were trimmed by 0 bases and 5 bases, with 9 bases remaining between them. Here the CDR3 reads CASSLGARDEQYF. The CDR3 coding sequence is TGCGCCAGCAGCTTGGGGGCCAGGGACGAGCAGTACTTC.

At least ten counts were recorded for this clonotype. This CDR3 is CASSPGLQSSPLHF. In DNA form, the CDR3 reads TGCGCCAGCAGCCCGGGACTCCAATCTTCACCCCTCCACTTT. The chain has TRBV5-1 and TRBJ1-6, with D possibly TRBD1 on 5 matching bases. With 4 bases removed from V and 9 bases from J, the gap between germline ends came to 14 bases. Per the germline V gene, CDR1 is SGHRS and CDR2 is YFSETQ. The CDR3 consists of 14 residues.

This clonotype was counted a few times. The chain combines TRBV7-9 with TRBJ2-7; D remains unclear. V lost 5 bases, J lost 7 bases, and 15 bases lay in between. Germline V gene data show CDR1 as SEHNR and CDR2 as FQNEAQ (reference sequence). This CDR3 region has 13 residues. CDR3 sequence: CASSPDSTAEQYF. CDR3 in DNA: TGTGCCAGCAGCCCTGACTCCACCGCGGAGCAGTACTTC.

The CDR3 bases are TGTGCCAGCAGCCCCAATCGAGGACAGGGCCGGCACGAGCAGTACTTC. Protein: CASSPNRGQGRHEQYF. The rearrangement uses TRBV3-1 and TRBJ2-7; 8 bases map to TRBD1. Germline values: CDR1 LGHDT, CDR2 YNNKEL (reference sequence). The junction had 13 bases not matched to a gene; V was cut back by 4 bases and J by 5 bases. This CDR3 has 16 amino acids.

The V gene is TRBV2, the J gene TRBJ2-5; no firm D call. Trimming removed 3 bases from V and 5 bases from J, with 10 bases in between. Germline loops: CDR1 SNHLY, CDR2 FYNNEI. The length of the CDR3 is 13 residues. The CDR3 nucleotides are TGTGCCAGCAGTGACGATGGCTTTGAGACCCAGTACTTC. It specifies CASSDDGFETQYF.